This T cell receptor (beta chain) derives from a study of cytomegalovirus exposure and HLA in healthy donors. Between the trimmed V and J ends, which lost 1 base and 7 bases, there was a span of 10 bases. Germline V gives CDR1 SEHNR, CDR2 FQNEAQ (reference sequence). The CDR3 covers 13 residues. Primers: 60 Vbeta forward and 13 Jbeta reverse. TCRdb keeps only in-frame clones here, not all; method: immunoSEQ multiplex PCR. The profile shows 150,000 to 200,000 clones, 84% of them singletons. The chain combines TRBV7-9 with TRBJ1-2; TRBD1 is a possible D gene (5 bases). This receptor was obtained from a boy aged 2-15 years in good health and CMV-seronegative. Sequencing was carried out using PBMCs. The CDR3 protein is CASSLGYRTGYTF. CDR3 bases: TGTGCCAGCAGCTTAGGGTACAGGACTGGCTACACCTTC.